These 29 T cell receptor beta chains were all obtained from the same sample, sequenced in a study of graft-versus-host responses after intestinal transplantation. Profiling relied on immunoSEQ multiplex PCR, and the TCRdb table lists in-frame clones only, not all of them. The sample records under 100,000 clones, about 93% being singletons. Sequences were derived from PBMCs, sampled around 68 weeks after intestinal transplant. The receptors stem from a human patient who received an intestinal transplant, so some T cells may come from the graft donor.

This clone has just a few counts. The V and J genes are TRBV6-1 and TRBJ1-6; 7 bases fit TRBD1. Germline lookup yields CDR1 MNHNS and CDR2 SASEGT. This CDR3 region has 16 residues. Trimming removed 2 bases from V and 5 bases from J; junction bases left unmatched: 6. In DNA, the CDR3 is TGTGCCAGCAGTGAACGCCGGGACAGAAATAATTCACCCCTCCACTTT. The encoded protein is CASSERRDRNNSPLHF.

This clone was seen more than once but under ten times. At the DNA level, this CDR3 is encoded by other sequences in the same sample as well. The V and J genes are TRBV9 and TRBJ2-2; D is undetermined. This CDR3 is 13 amino acids long. Deletions cut 2 bases from V and 2 bases from J, with 4 bases between. Per the germline V gene, CDR1 is SGDLS and CDR2 is YYNGEE. DNA for the CDR3: TGTGCCAGCAGCGTGGGCAACACCGGGGAGCTGTTTTTT. It is translated as CASSVGNTGELFF.

J is TRBJ2-4 and V is TRBV7-3, with a weak D call TRBD2 (6 bases). With 2 bases removed from V and 0 bases from J, the gap between germline ends came to 8 bases. Germline V gene sequence: CDR1 SGHTA, CDR2 FQGTGA. The CDR3 consists of 15 residues. The CDR3 nucleotides read TGTGCCAGCAGCTTAGGGGGGAAAGCCAAAAACATTCAGTACTTC. Residues: CASSLGGKAKNIQYF. Based on the CDR3 plus reference TRBV7-3 and TRBJ2-4, the full variable domain is GAGVSQTPSNKVTEKGKYVELRCDPISGHTALYWYRQSLGQGPEFLIYFQGTGAADDSGLPNDRFFAVRPEGSVSTLKIQRTERGDSAVYLCASSLGGKAKNIQYFGAGTRLSVL.

The V call is TRBV14, the J call TRBJ1-5; 8 positions match TRBD1. Germline V gene lookup returns CDR1 SGHDN and CDR2 FVKESK. The CDR3 covers 14 residues. V lost 4 bases to trimming and J lost 3 bases; unmatched junction nucleotides: 2. The CDR3 loop reads CASSRQGPNQPQHF. Here the CDR3 DNA reads TGTGCCAGCAGCCGACAGGGGCCCAATCAGCCCCAGCATTTT.

The V gene is TRBV4-1, the J gene TRBJ2-5; the match to TRBD2 covers 13 bases. The CDR3 sequence is 16 residues long. Trimming at V came to 4 bases and at J to 1 base, leaving 3 bases not matched to a gene. Looked up from germline, CDR1 is MGHRA and CDR2 is YSYEKL. For the CDR3, the DNA is TGCGCCAGCAGCCTAAGGACTAGCGGGGGCCAAGAGACCCAGTACTTC. Translation gives CASSLRTSGGQETQYF.

The chain joins TRBV6-5 to TRBJ1-4; D possibly corresponds to TRBD1 (5 bases). The CDR3 length is 11 residues. Germline CDR1 and CDR2: MNHEY and SVGAGI. Trimming removed 10 bases at V and 7 bases at J, with 10 bases between. CDR3 bases: TGTGCCACGGGGCGGGGTGAAAAACTGTTTTTT. Its translation is CATGRGEKLFF.

The V call is TRBV25-1, the J call TRBJ2-7; D perhaps matches TRBD1 (6 bases). The V gene lost 6 bases and the J gene lost 3 bases, with 15 bases spanning the gap. Germline-derived CDR1 and CDR2 are MGHDK and SYGVNS. This CDR3 comprises 14 residues. This chain's CDR3 is CASRGAGKLYEQYF. The CDR3 DNA sequence: TGTGCCAGCAGGGGGGCCGGGAAACTCTACGAGCAGTACTTC.

This chain connects TRBV6-6 to TRBJ2-2; TRBD2 agrees at 10 bases. The CDR3 is 16 residues long. V was pared by 0 bases and J by 3 bases, with 1 base of the junction left unmatched. CDR1 and CDR2 from the germline V gene are MNHNY and SVGAGI (reference sequence). CDR3 DNA sequence: TGTGCCAGCAGTTACTCGCTAGCGGGGGACACCGGGGAGCTGTTTTTT. As protein: CASSYSLAGDTGELFF.

The chain employs TRBV7-8 and TRBJ1-2, with D unresolved. From germline, CDR1 is SGHVS and CDR2 FQNEAQ. V was trimmed by 3 bases and J by 4 bases, leaving 6 bases between them. This CDR3 spans 12 amino acids. CDR3 in DNA: TGTGCCAGCAGCTTCGCAGGCTATGGCTACACCTTC. It yields the protein CASSFAGYGYTF.

In this sample, this clone turned up once. The gene calls are TRBV6-5 and TRBJ1-5, with 7 bases lining up with TRBD1. CDR3 length: 11 amino acids. V lost 10 bases to trimming and J lost 14 bases; unmatched junction nucleotides: 11. In germline, CDR1 is MNHEY, CDR2 SVGAGI. CDR3 amino acids: CATHFEGTEHF. CDR3 in DNA: TGTGCCACGCATTTTGAGGGGACAGAGCATTTT.

V gene TRBV9 combines with J gene TRBJ2-2; D uncertain. The V and J ends lost 0 bases and 5 bases respectively, with 11 bases between them. This CDR3 spans 15 amino acids. Germline loops: CDR1 SGDLS, CDR2 YYNGEE. This CDR3 reads CASSVGRLSTGELFF. The CDR3 DNA reads TGTGCCAGCAGCGTAGGTAGGCTGAGTACCGGGGAGCTGTTTTTT.

The chain uses TRBV11-2 and TRBJ1-1; unclear D gene. Trimming took 9 bases from V and 1 from J, leaving 9 bases between them. Germline values: CDR1 SGHAT, CDR2 FQNNGV. CDR3 size: 12 residues. Here the CDR3 reads CASNPRNTEAFF. DNA for the CDR3: TGTGCCAGTAACCCGAGGAACACTGAAGCTTTCTTT.

J is TRBJ2-7 and V is TRBV4-1, with D hard to call. Germline values: CDR1 MGHRA, CDR2 YSYEKL. Between the trimmed V and J ends, which lost 2 bases and 1 base, there was a span of 6 bases. This CDR3 is built from 13 residues. The DNA of the CDR3 is TGCGCCAGCAGCCAACTCGGTTCCTACGAGCAGTACTTC. Encoded protein: CASSQLGSYEQYF.

The chain couples TRBV10-2 to TRBJ1-2; 8 bases are shared with TRBD1. V lost 6 bases, J lost 0 bases, and 6 bases stayed unmatched. Germline lookup yields CDR1 WSHSY and CDR2 SAAADI. The length of the CDR3 is 15 residues. The CDR3: CASRTGAPPNYGYTF. In DNA form, the CDR3 reads TGCGCCAGCAGGACAGGGGCCCCCCCTAACTATGGCTACACCTTC.

The rearrangement uses TRBV19 and TRBJ2-1; D is uncertain. The CDR3 is 13 residues long. Trimming stripped 3 bases from V and 5 bases from J, with 8 bases between. Germline loops: CDR1 LNHDA, CDR2 SQIVND (reference sequence). CDR3 region: CASSIPGDNEQFF. The CDR3 DNA sequence: TGTGCCAGTAGTATCCCAGGAGACAATGAGCAGTTCTTC.

This rearrangement joins TRBV6-9 to TRBJ1-6; D is perhaps TRBD1 (5 bases). V gave up 3 bases and J gave up 7 bases, with 16 bases separating them. In germline, CDR1 is MNHGY, CDR2 SVAAGI. This CDR3 comprises 16 residues. CDR3: CASSYGGGSGNSPLHF. The CDR3, as DNA: TGTGCCAGCAGTTACGGCGGGGGGAGTGGGAATTCACCCCTCCACTTT.

The chain joins TRBV27 to TRBJ1-5, with TRBD1 as a possible D gene (5 bases). Germline CDR1 and CDR2: MNHEY and SMNVEV (reference sequence). V was shortened by 5 bases and J by 2 bases, with 10 bases between the two germline ends. This CDR3 is 14 amino acids long. CDR3 residues: CASSLDNGNQPQHF. The CDR3 DNA is TGTGCCAGCAGTCTGGACAATGGCAATCAGCCCCAGCATTTT.

The V and J genes are TRBV9 and TRBJ1-2; no firm D call. Per the germline V gene, CDR1 is SGDLS and CDR2 is YYNGEE. The germline V and J ends were trimmed by 0 bases and 6 bases, with 12 bases remaining between them. This CDR3 contains 14 residues. The CDR3 DNA reads TGTGCCAGCAGCGTAGGCCAAATTGGCAATGGCTACACCTTC. Protein product: CASSVGQIGNGYTF.

This chain joins TRBV6-5 and TRBJ1-1, with D possibly matching TRBD1 (5 bases). This CDR3 spans 12 amino acids. V was shortened by 5 bases and J by 7 bases, with 11 bases between the two germline ends. Germline values: CDR1 MNHEY, CDR2 SVGAGI. DNA for the CDR3: TGTGCCAGCAGTCGTCAGGGAAATGAAGCTTTCTTT. This encodes CASSRQGNEAFF.

The chain links TRBV5-1 to TRBJ2-1; 16 bases match TRBD2. CDR1 and CDR2 from the germline V gene are SGHRS and YFSETQ. The V segment lost 4 bases and the J segment 6 bases; nucleotides outside the gene matches: 10. This CDR3 region has 18 residues. This CDR3 is CASSPEGTSGGVLNEQFF. The CDR3 region has the DNA TGCGCCAGCAGCCCCGAAGGGACTAGCGGGGGGGTTCTCAATGAGCAGTTCTTC.

The rearrangement joins TRBV5-5 to TRBJ1-5; a possible D gene is TRBD1 (6 bases). Germline lookup yields CDR1 SGHKS and CDR2 YYEKEE (reference sequence). The V end lost 0 bases, the J end lost 7 bases, and 14 bases lay between the germline ends. The CDR3 has 15 amino acids. CDR3 sequence (DNA): TGTGCCAGCAGCTTGGTTTGGGGGGCGGACCAGCCCCAGCATTTT. It encodes CASSLVWGADQPQHF.

This chain connects TRBV15 to TRBJ1-4, with D possibly TRBD1 on 5 matching bases. V gave up 0 bases and J gave up 7 bases, with 9 bases separating them. Germline V CDR1 and CDR2: LNHNV, YYDKDF (reference sequence). This CDR3 has 14 amino acids. CDR3 nucleotide sequence: TGTGCCACCAGCAGAGATCTTGGGGGTGAAAAACTGTTTTTT. This gives the protein CATSRDLGGEKLFF.

This clone was picked up one time. The V gene is TRBV19, the J gene TRBJ2-3; D ambiguous. Germline V gene data show CDR1 as LNHDA and CDR2 as SQIVND (reference sequence). The V gene lost 3 bases and the J gene lost 0 bases, with 10 bases spanning the gap. This CDR3 region has 15 residues. The CDR3 bases are TGTGCCAGTAGTATTGTGCCTCCTAGCACAGATACGCAGTATTTT. The encoded protein is CASSIVPPSTDTQYF.

The chain links TRBV6-1 to TRBJ1-6, with D tentatively TRBD1 (5 bases). The CDR3 extends over 14 amino acids. Per the germline V gene, CDR1 is MNHNS and CDR2 is SASEGT. Deletions cut 8 bases from V and 8 bases from J, with 16 bases between. The CDR3 loop is CASGIRGEDSPLHF. The CDR3 bases are TGTGCCAGCGGAATAAGGGGAGAGGATTCACCCCTCCACTTT.

This clone was observed once. V is TRBV27 and J is TRBJ1-6; 7 bases fit TRBD1. Germline assignment: CDR1 MNHEY and CDR2 SMNVEV (reference sequence). With 3 bases clipped from V and 1 base from J, the junction kept 12 bases outside the gene matches. This CDR3 is 19 amino acids long. This CDR3 reads CASSFGGGPLGSYNSPLHF. CDR3 coding DNA: TGTGCCAGCAGTTTCGGAGGGGGCCCCCTGGGATCCTATAATTCACCCCTCCACTTT.

This chain joins TRBV12-5 and TRBJ1-1, with 10 bases identical to TRBD1. J lost 5 bases, V lost 6 bases, and 21 bases had no gene match. CDR1 and CDR2 (germline): LGHNT, FRNRAP. The CDR3 consists of 19 residues. The CDR3 nucleotides read TGTGCTAGTGGCCTGGGACAGGGGAGGACCAGCGAGGCAAGGACTGAAGCTTTCTTT. The encoded protein is CASGLGQGRTSEARTEAFF.

This chain uses TRBV18 with TRBJ2-3; D gene unclear. The V gene's germline CDR1 is KGHSH and CDR2 LQKENI. V lost 7 bases, J lost 3 bases, and 14 bases lay in between. The CDR3 totals 14 residues. The CDR3 loop reads CASLLDSPTDTQYF. The DNA of the CDR3 is TGTGCCAGCTTACTCGACTCCCCAACAGATACGCAGTATTTT.

The J gene is TRBJ1-6, the V gene TRBV27; D ambiguous. The CDR3 loop spans 15 amino acids. V lost 4 bases to trimming and J lost 0 bases, with 7 bases between them. Germline V gene lookup returns CDR1 MNHEY and CDR2 SMNVEV (reference sequence). The CDR3 region is CASSWAHSYNSPLHF. CDR3 DNA: TGTGCCAGCAGTTGGGCCCACTCCTATAATTCACCCCTCCACTTT.

The chain links TRBV6-6 to TRBJ2-1; maybe TRBD2 (5 bases). Germline V gives CDR1 MNHNY, CDR2 SVGAGI (reference sequence). The CDR3 length is 14 residues. The germline V and J ends were trimmed by 6 bases and 2 bases, with 11 bases remaining between them. The CDR3, as DNA: TGTGCCAGCAGGTTCAGCGGAGCCTACAATGAGCAGTTCTTC. This codes for CASRFSGAYNEQFF.